This T cell receptor (beta chain) was sequenced for a study of beta chain features in type 1 diabetes. About the research overall: When patients were set against healthy donors, age, gender and cell yields were similar. Examination spanned roughly 110 million sorted cells from all samples.

In its sample, this clone was seen a few times. There was one heparinised blood draw per donor, averaging roughly 100 mL. Germline assignment: CDR1 LNHDA and CDR2 SQIVND (reference sequence). The CDR3 runs 13 residues. V was pared by 5 bases and J by 4 bases, with 12 bases between. The sequenced template was cDNA made from the entire isolated RNA. Here immunoSEQ multiplex PCR was the method, and the copy in TCRdb shows in-frame clones only, minus some. The data hold about 290,000 clones, with about 7.8% observed a single time. The J gene is TRBJ2-7, the V gene TRBV19; maybe TRBD1 (6 bases). Source material: central memory CD4+ T cells from blood. The source is a woman younger than 35 in good health. CDR3 residues: CASSFRDNYEQYV. The CDR3, as DNA: TGTGCCAGTAGTTTCCGGGACAATTACGAGCAGTACGTC.